This entry lists 32 T cell receptor beta chains sequenced from one sample in a study of blood T cell repertoires in COVID-19. This table comes from immunoSEQ multiplex PCR, and its TCRdb copy is limited to in-frame clones, with some not included. The top ten clones hold 20% to 25% of a sample with approximately 40,000 clones, about 90% of them seen once. Specimen: peripheral blood. These receptors originate from a man in his sixties with acute or convalescent COVID-19.

The rearrangement uses TRBV20-1 and TRBJ1-6, with 7 bases that match TRBD1. Germline loops: CDR1 DFQATT, CDR2 SNEGSKA (reference sequence). The CDR3 runs 13 residues. V lost 3 bases and J lost 9; bases outside the gene matches: 5. CDR3 bases: TGCAGTGCTAGTCCCGCAGGGGGTTCACCCCTCCACTTT. It codes for CSASPAGGSPLHF.

This rearrangement joins TRBV5-6 to TRBJ2-7; TRBD1 might be the D (6 bases). The CDR3 covers 13 residues. Germline V gene lookup returns CDR1 SGHDT and CDR2 YYEEEE. V shed 0 bases and J shed 9 bases, with 13 bases lying between them. The CDR3 is CASSLGRQEPQYF. Written as DNA, the CDR3 is TGTGCCAGCAGCTTGGGAAGACAGGAACCGCAGTACTTC.

The sample holds a few counts of this clone. The chain has TRBV6-6 and TRBJ1-1; tentative D call: TRBD1 (5 bases). Trimming pared 7 bases from V and 5 bases from J, leaving 17 bases between. Germline V CDR1 and CDR2: MNHNY, SVGAGI (reference sequence). There are 14 residues in the CDR3. CDR3 residues: CASTKQAPSTEAFF. The CDR3, as DNA: TGTGCCAGCACTAAACAGGCACCCAGTACTGAAGCTTTCTTT.

The chain has TRBV5-1 and TRBJ2-1; D may be TRBD2 (5 bases). CDR3 size: 14 residues. Looked up from germline, CDR1 is SGHRS and CDR2 is YFSETQ. Trimming removed 5 bases at V and 3 bases at J, with 12 bases between. The CDR3 DNA is TGCGCCAGCAGTGGTGGGAGTATCTACAATGAGCAGTTCTTC. It is translated as CASSGGSIYNEQFF.

This chain connects TRBV18 to TRBJ1-2, with D unclear. Germline V gives CDR1 KGHSH, CDR2 LQKENI. Trimming took off 1 base at V and 6 bases at J, with 18 bases between the two ends. This CDR3 contains 16 residues. The CDR3 DNA reads as TGTGCCAGCTCACCACGGGAGAGCTTGGGCAACCATGGCTACACCTTC. This gives the protein CASSPRESLGNHGYTF.

CDR3 bases: TGTGCCAGTAGGTACAGGGACACCTCGATCTACGAGCAGTACTTC. As protein: CASRYRDTSIYEQYF. The chain joins TRBV19 to TRBJ2-7, with a tentative D call TRBD1 (6 bases). Germline CDR1 and CDR2: LNHDA and SQIVND (reference sequence). The V end lost 6 bases, the J end lost 3 bases, and 18 bases lay between the germline ends. The CDR3 runs to 15 residues.

V and J are TRBV5-1 and TRBJ2-2; 8 nucleotides match TRBD1. The CDR3 is 14 residues long. V trimming: 4 bases; J trimming: 4 bases; junction bases outside the gene matches: 3. Germline V gene lookup returns CDR1 SGHRS and CDR2 YFSETQ. In nucleotides, the CDR3 is TGCGCCAGCAGCGTGGACAGGGTCACCGGGGAGCTGTTTTTT. Translated, it gives CASSVDRVTGELFF.

The gene calls are TRBV6-5 and TRBJ2-7; D is unclear. CDR1 is MNHEY and CDR2 is SVGAGI in the germline V gene. Between the trimmed V and J ends, which lost 9 bases and 6 bases, there was a span of 12 bases. The CDR3 extends over 11 amino acids. This chain's CDR3 is CASPFGGEQYV. The CDR3 DNA sequence: TGTGCCAGTCCCTTCGGCGGCGAGCAGTACGTC.

The chain links TRBV5-4 to TRBJ2-1; 9 positions match TRBD2. The germline gives CDR1 SGHNT, CDR2 YYREEE (reference sequence). The CDR3 loop spans 15 amino acids. V lost 2 bases to trimming and J lost 6 bases; unmatched junction nucleotides: 6. Here the CDR3 DNA reads TGTGCCAGCAGCTTTATCGCGGGAGGGACCAATGAGCAGTTCTTC. Its protein is CASSFIAGGTNEQFF. The full variable domain, its missing parts supplied by reference TRBV5-4 and TRBJ2-1, is ETGVTQSPTHLIKTRGQQVTLRCSSQSGHNTVSWYQQALGQGPQFIFQYYREEENGRGNFPPRFSGLQFPNYSSELNVNALELDDSALYLCASSFIAGGTNEQFFGPGTRLTVL.

In nucleotides, the CDR3 is TGCGCCAGCAGCTTAGAGCGGGGGTACAATGAGCAGTTCTTC. Translating gives CASSLERGYNEQFF. The chain recombines TRBV5-1 with TRBJ2-1, with TRBD2 matching over 8 bases. The CDR3 has 14 residues. CDR1 is SGHRS and CDR2 is YFSETQ in the germline V gene. After removal of 2 bases from V and 4 bases from J, the junction contained 2 bases not matched to a gene.

The chain recombines TRBV5-8 with TRBJ1-5; perhaps TRBD1 as D (6 bases). The CDR3 has 16 residues. CDR1 is SGHTS, CDR2 YDEGEE, per germline. V was trimmed by 1 base and J by 4 bases, leaving 15 bases between them. The CDR3 nucleotides are TGTGCCAGCAGCTTGTTGGCCGGGACATGGAATCAGCCCCAGCATTTT. It specifies CASSLLAGTWNQPQHF.

J is TRBJ2-1 and V is TRBV25-1; D possibly corresponds to TRBD2 (5 bases). Germline CDR1 and CDR2: MGHDK and SYGVNS. V was cut by 5 bases and J by 4 bases, with 9 bases left in between. This CDR3 has 13 amino acids. The CDR3 sequence is CASSNSGYNEQFF. The CDR3 DNA follows: TGTGCCAGCAGTAACTCGGGGTACAATGAGCAGTTCTTC.

The chain has TRBV6-6 and TRBJ2-1, with D unresolved. From germline, CDR1 is MNHNY and CDR2 SVGAGI (reference sequence). Trimming shortened V by 8 bases and J by 8 bases, and 16 bases separated the two germline ends. The CDR3 has 13 amino acids. CDR3 nucleotides: TGTGCCAGCGGTCTTGTGAGCTTAGATGAGCAGTTCTTC. Protein sequence: CASGLVSLDEQFF.

The V call is TRBV5-1, the J call TRBJ2-5, with D unclear. V gave up 6 bases and J gave up 5 bases, with 8 bases separating them. CDR3 length: 11 amino acids. CDR1 is SGHRS, CDR2 YFSETQ, per germline. As DNA, the CDR3 is TGCGCCAGCACCTTCAGGGAGACCCAGTACTTC. Protein product: CASTFRETQYF.

V usage is TRBV5-1 and J usage is TRBJ1-3, with 7 bases fitting TRBD1. The J segment lost 0 bases and the V segment lost 3 bases, leaving 9 bases of the junction unmatched. Germline V gene lookup returns CDR1 SGHRS and CDR2 YFSETQ. This CDR3 has 17 residues. CDR3 amino acids: CASSSTRTGNSGNTIYF. The CDR3 nucleotides read TGCGCCAGCAGCTCTACTCGGACAGGCAACTCTGGAAACACCATATATTTT.

This clone was counted between two and nine times. The chain couples TRBV5-4 to TRBJ2-3, with a tentative D call TRBD2 (6 bases). CDR3 length equals 14 residues. V lost 2 bases and J 1 base, leaving 8 bases between the germline ends. Germline lookup yields CDR1 SGHNT and CDR2 YYREEE (reference sequence). As DNA, the CDR3 is TGTGCCAGCAGCTTAGAGCGGGGCACAGATACGCAGTATTTT. This codes for CASSLERGTDTQYF.

V gene TRBV7-6 combines with J gene TRBJ2-2; 7 bases are a match to TRBD1. The V gene's germline CDR1 is SGHVS and CDR2 FNYEAQ. The V and J ends lost 7 bases and 4 bases, in that order; junction bases with no gene match: 6. This CDR3 spans 14 amino acids. The CDR3 DNA sequence: TGTGCCAGCACCGGGACAGTGGCCACCGGGGAGCTGTTTTTT. Amino acid sequence: CASTGTVATGELFF.

The chain has TRBV27 and TRBJ2-5, with 9 nucleotides matching TRBD2. The CDR3 length is 17 residues. Germline V gene lookup returns CDR1 MNHEY and CDR2 SMNVEV (reference sequence). The J segment lost 3 bases and the V segment lost 5 bases, leaving 13 bases of the junction unmatched. The CDR3 region has the DNA TGTGCCAGCAGTGATATAGCGGGAGCAGCGGGCAAAGAGACCCAGTACTTC. Protein sequence: CASSDIAGAAGKETQYF.

The chain's CDR3 is CASSLVDEQFF. The CDR3 nucleotides are TGTGCCAGCAGTTTAGTCGATGAGCAGTTCTTC. The J gene is TRBJ2-1, the V gene TRBV12-3 or TRBV12-4; no firm D call. The CDR3 runs 11 residues. V gave up 1 base and J gave up 8 bases, with 3 bases separating them.

The chain carries TRBV9 and TRBJ1-2; D remains unclear. This CDR3 region has 18 residues. The germline V and J ends were trimmed by 3 bases and 4 bases, with 25 bases remaining between them. Germline V gene sequence: CDR1 SGDLS, CDR2 YYNGEE. The CDR3 is CASSGSLKRRVEGYGYTF. Written as DNA, the CDR3 is TGTGCCAGCAGCGGTAGCCTAAAGCGACGGGTAGAGGGCTATGGCTACACCTTC.

The gene calls are TRBV11-3 and TRBJ2-3; 8 bases line up with TRBD2. The CDR3 totals 13 residues. The junction had 5 bases not matched to a gene; V was cut back by 3 bases and J by 9 bases. CDR1 is SGHNT and CDR2 is YENEEA in the germline V gene. CDR3 nucleotide sequence: TGTGCCAGCAGCTTTAGCGGGGCCGAAACGCAGTATTTT. It encodes CASSFSGAETQYF.

This rearrangement joins TRBV25-1 to TRBJ2-1, with D possibly being TRBD2 (6 bases). CDR3 size: 17 residues. V was cut by 3 bases and J by 6 bases, with 21 bases left in between. The germline V gene encodes CDR1 MGHDK and CDR2 SYGVNS. CDR3 amino acids: CASSDPGSGRRSNEQFF. In nucleotides, the CDR3 is TGTGCCAGCAGTGATCCAGGTAGCGGAAGGCGGAGCAATGAGCAGTTCTTC.

The rearrangement uses TRBV6-1 and TRBJ1-2; possibly TRBD1 for D (5 bases). The CDR3 runs to 12 residues. Germline values: CDR1 MNHNS, CDR2 SASEGT. V lost 3 bases, J lost 8 bases, and 10 bases lay in between. CDR3 protein: CASSDRVGGYTF. CDR3 nucleotides: TGTGCCAGCAGTGACAGGGTTGGGGGCTACACCTTC.

The rearrangement links TRBV5-1 to TRBJ1-2; D unclear. The CDR3 has 17 amino acids. Trimming shortened V by 3 bases and J by 4 bases, and 22 bases separated the two germline ends. Germline CDR1 and CDR2: SGHRS and YFSETQ. CDR3 protein: CASSSTRPTASFYGYTF. The DNA of the CDR3 is TGCGCCAGCAGCTCCACGCGACCGACTGCATCATTCTATGGCTACACCTTC.

The chain recombines TRBV28 with TRBJ2-3; 11 positions match TRBD2. With V trimmed by 6 bases and J by 3 bases, 8 bases remained unmatched. Germline V gene sequence: CDR1 MDHEN, CDR2 SYDVKM. This CDR3 region has 16 residues. Here the CDR3 reads CASRRLTSGRTDTQYF. The CDR3 nucleotides are TGTGCCAGCAGGCGCCTTACTAGCGGGAGAACAGATACGCAGTATTTT.

This chain uses TRBV5-1 with TRBJ1-4, with D possibly TRBD1 on 5 matching bases. V was cut by 0 bases and J by 8 bases, with 14 bases left in between. Germline V gene data show CDR1 as SGHRS and CDR2 as YFSETQ. The CDR3 spans 15 residues. The CDR3 protein is CASSLVGYRGEKLFF. DNA for the CDR3: TGCGCCAGCAGCTTGGTCGGGTACCGGGGGGAAAAACTGTTTTTT.

The chain joins TRBV5-6 to TRBJ2-2; D is undetermined. Between the trimmed V and J ends, which lost 2 bases and 3 bases, there was a span of 5 bases. CDR1 is SGHDT, CDR2 YYEEEE, per germline. The CDR3 is made up of 13 amino acids. The CDR3 DNA reads TGTGCCAGCAGCTTTTCATACACCGGGGAGCTGTTTTTT. This encodes CASSFSYTGELFF.

The chain has TRBV5-1 and TRBJ2-7, with 8 bases lining up with TRBD2. CDR3 length: 13 residues. Trimming cost V 1 base and J 7 bases; bases outside gene matches: 4. The germline CDR1 and CDR2 sequences are SGHRS and YFSETQ. CDR3 nucleotide sequence: TGCGCCAGCAGCTTGACGGGAGGGGTAGAGCAGTACTTC. It encodes CASSLTGGVEQYF.

The gene calls are TRBV28 and TRBJ1-2; TRBD1 matches at 9 bases. V shed 10 bases and J 6 bases; nucleotides not matched to a gene: 15. The CDR3 totals 15 residues. CDR1 MDHEN and CDR2 SYDVKM come from the germline V gene. CDR3 sequence (DNA): TGTGCCACCCCCCAGGGGACAGGGCAGACAGATGGCTACACCTTC. Residues: CATPQGTGQTDGYTF.

The chain employs TRBV28 and TRBJ2-7; TRBD2 might be the D (6 bases). V lost 6 bases and J lost 3, with 12 bases in between. CDR3 length equals 13 residues. The germline V gene encodes CDR1 MDHEN and CDR2 SYDVKM. In nucleotides, the CDR3 is TGTGCCAGCAGACGTAGCGGAAGCTACGAGCAGTACTTC. It is translated as CASRRSGSYEQYF.

The chain links TRBV3-1 (or the pseudogene TRBV3-2) to TRBJ2-7, with D possibly matching TRBD2 (6 bases). This CDR3 is 16 amino acids long. The V gene's germline CDR1 is LGHDT and CDR2 YNNKEL (reference sequence). The V and J ends lost 4 bases and 0 bases respectively, with 16 bases between them. CDR3 protein: CASSPSPWRDSYEQYF. The CDR3 DNA follows: TGTGCCAGCAGCCCCTCGCCGTGGCGGGACTCCTACGAGCAGTACTTC.

CDR3 DNA sequence: TGTGCCAGCAGCCCCATAGCGGGAGTAACAGATACGCAGTATTTT. This encodes CASSPIAGVTDTQYF. The chain carries TRBV6-5 and TRBJ2-3; 9 bases align to TRBD2. This CDR3 contains 15 residues. Germline CDR1 MNHEY, CDR2 SVGAGI. V trimming: 6 bases; J trimming: 3 bases; junction bases outside the gene matches: 7.